The present T cell receptor beta chain was sequenced within a study of shared T cell receptors in the human thymus. Assay used: immunoSEQ multiplex PCR; TCRdb lists only in-frame clones, some missing. The table includes hundreds of thousands of clones, over 75% detected once. Germline CDR1 is ENHRY and CDR2 is SYGVKD. V trimming: 8 bases; J trimming: 2 bases; junction bases outside the gene matches: 2. The CDR3 covers 13 residues. Separately, the same data were catalogued under a study of human thymus T cells. That publication notes: All donors were healthy Finnish infants who were undergoing corrective surgery to treat congenital heart defects. Surgeons resected thymus tissue during corrective heart surgery. Thymic and blood repertoires seemed to favor certain V and J genes. Thymic repertoires of unrelated individuals were reported in related research to overlap highly.

The V call is TRBV10-3, the J call TRBJ1-2, with 10 bases aligning to TRBD1. What was sequenced was thymocytes. The clonotype comes from a boy in the first two years of life with a congenital heart defect. This CDR3 is CAIPGQGNYGYTF. Here the CDR3 DNA reads TGTGCCATCCCGGGACAGGGGAACTATGGCTACACCTTC.